A single sample gave rise to the 30 T cell receptor beta chains below, sequenced in a study of blood T cell repertoires in COVID-19. TCRdb's copy holds only in-frame clones and misses some; the assay was immunoSEQ multiplex PCR. Seen here are around 300,000 clones, roughly 85% observed once, and the top ten hold about 3%. Sequencing used peripheral blood. These receptors were collected from a woman aged 25 to 39 with active or convalescent COVID-19.

The chain couples TRBV5-5 to TRBJ2-7; D is ambiguous. Germline V gene sequence: CDR1 SGHKS, CDR2 YYEKEE (reference sequence). There are 12 residues in the CDR3. Deletions cut 4 bases from V and 6 bases from J, with 11 bases between. The CDR3 spells CASSNLVGEQYF. The CDR3 DNA is TGTGCCAGCAGCAACCTAGTGGGCGAGCAGTACTTC.

The count of this clone is one. CDR3 bases: TGTGCCAGCAGCCAAGATCCAGGGTCCGAGCAGTACTTC. As protein: CASSQDPGSEQYF. The V call is TRBV3-1 (or the pseudogene TRBV3-2), the J call TRBJ2-7, with TRBD1 as a possible D gene (5 bases). The CDR3 is 13 amino acids. The germline V gene has CDR1 LGHDT and CDR2 YNNKEL (reference sequence). V was shortened by 0 bases and J by 6 bases, with 9 bases between the two germline ends.

The chain carries TRBV18 and TRBJ2-3; D not resolved. The CDR3 totals 13 residues. The V gene's germline CDR1 is KGHSH and CDR2 LQKENI. Trimming stripped 3 bases from V and 6 bases from J, with 10 bases between. CDR3 sequence (DNA): TGTGCCAGCTCACCTCTCGTCCGGGATACGCAGTATTTT. It codes for CASSPLVRDTQYF.

This clone has just a few counts. The genes are TRBV3-1 (or the pseudogene TRBV3-2) and TRBJ1-2, with 9 positions matching TRBD1. Germline V gene lookup returns CDR1 LGHDT and CDR2 YNNKEL (reference sequence). There are 17 residues in the CDR3. The trim removed 4 bases at V and 2 bases at J, leaving 11 bases unmatched. The CDR3 sequence: CASSPCRDRALNYGYTF. CDR3 nucleotides: TGTGCCAGCAGCCCTTGCCGGGACAGGGCCCTAAACTATGGCTACACCTTC.

The chain has TRBV3-1 (or the pseudogene TRBV3-2) and TRBJ2-1; tentative D call: TRBD2 (7 bases). V lost 8 bases and J 6 bases, leaving 17 bases between the germline ends. The CDR3 consists of 14 residues. From germline, CDR1 is LGHDT and CDR2 YNNKEL (reference sequence). The CDR3 DNA sequence: TGTGCCAGCTCAAAGGGGGGGGCCTTCAATGAGCAGTTCTTC. Protein product: CASSKGGAFNEQFF.

The V and J genes are TRBV10-2 and TRBJ1-4; D gene ambiguous. This CDR3 comprises 14 residues. Germline loops: CDR1 WSHSY, CDR2 SAAADI. V shed 0 bases and J shed 7 bases, with 9 bases lying between them. The CDR3 coding sequence is TGCGCCAGCAGTGAGTCGAATCTTAGTGAAAAACTGTTTTTT. Residues: CASSESNLSEKLFF.

The V call is TRBV6-6, the J call TRBJ1-6; D is undetermined. Germline-derived CDR1 and CDR2 are MNHNY and SVGAGI (reference sequence). Between the trimmed V and J ends, which lost 6 bases and 3 bases, there was a span of 3 bases. The CDR3 contains 12 residues. This CDR3 reads CASSFYNSPLHF. In DNA, the CDR3 is TGTGCCAGCAGCTTCTATAATTCACCCCTCCACTTT.

The chain carries TRBV15 and TRBJ2-7; possibly TRBD2 for D (5 bases). Germline CDR1 reads LNHNV; CDR2 reads YYDKDF (reference sequence). CDR3 length equals 16 residues. Deletions cut 2 bases from V and 2 bases from J, with 16 bases between. CDR3 coding DNA: TGTGCCACCAGCAGACCTGAGGGCGGACGAACCTACGAGCAGTACTTC. It yields the protein CATSRPEGGRTYEQYF.

The rearrangement links TRBV30 to TRBJ1-1; 9 nucleotides match TRBD1. Germline V gene data show CDR1 as GTSNPN and CDR2 as SVGIG (reference sequence). This CDR3 region has 14 residues. Trimming removed 8 bases from V and 1 base from J; junction bases left unmatched: 8. Written as DNA, the CDR3 is TGTGCCCACCGGGACAGGGTAAGGAACACTGAAGCTTTCTTT. Protein: CAHRDRVRNTEAFF.

This clone appeared a single time. The chain has TRBV3-1 (or the pseudogene TRBV3-2) and TRBJ2-2; 15 bases align to TRBD2. The ends lost 4 bases at V and 5 bases at J; junction bases unmatched: 8. The germline CDR1 and CDR2 sequences are LGHDT and YNNKEL (reference sequence). The CDR3 loop spans 18 amino acids. The CDR3, as DNA: TGTGCCAGCAGCCCATTGGGACTAGCGGGGGGTGAGACCGGGGAGCTGTTTTTT. Protein: CASSPLGLAGGETGELFF.

This chain connects TRBV5-1 to TRBJ2-3; tentative D call: TRBD2 (6 bases). Germline V gene lookup returns CDR1 SGHRS and CDR2 YFSETQ. The CDR3 sequence is 13 residues long. Trimming took 6 bases from V and 0 from J, leaving 8 bases between them. The CDR3 sequence is CASKLASTDTQYF. CDR3 nucleotides: TGCGCCAGCAAACTAGCTAGCACAGATACGCAGTATTTT.

The J gene is TRBJ2-5, the V gene TRBV5-1, with D tentatively TRBD1 (5 bases). This CDR3 contains 15 residues. V was pared by 6 bases and J by 5 bases, with 20 bases between. Germline-derived CDR1 and CDR2 are SGHRS and YFSETQ. The CDR3 nucleotides are TGCGCCAGCACCAACTGGGGTGGACAATACGAGACCCAGTACTTC. Translating gives CASTNWGGQYETQYF.

The V call is TRBV2, the J call TRBJ2-7; 7 nucleotides align to TRBD1. The CDR3 has 15 amino acids. The germline V gene has CDR1 SNHLY and CDR2 FYNNEI. Trimming removed 4 bases from V and 0 bases from J; junction bases left unmatched: 6. CDR3 amino acids: CASSVRAGGSYEQYF. CDR3 DNA: TGTGCCAGCAGTGTACGGGCAGGGGGCTCCTACGAGCAGTACTTC.

The J gene is TRBJ2-2, the V gene TRBV9; no clear D. CDR3 length: 12 amino acids. The V and J ends lost 2 bases and 5 bases respectively, with 4 bases between them. The germline V gene has CDR1 SGDLS and CDR2 YYNGEE. CDR3 amino acids: CASSVHTGELFF. CDR3 nucleotides: TGTGCCAGCAGCGTCCATACCGGGGAGCTGTTTTTT.

V is TRBV7-3 and J is TRBJ1-2, with TRBD1 as a possible D gene (6 bases). The CDR3 extends over 15 amino acids. V was clipped by 1 base and J by 7 bases, with 16 bases between them. The V gene's germline CDR1 is SGHTA and CDR2 FQGTGA. The DNA of the CDR3 is TGTGCCAGCAGCTTAAGGGGGCAGGGGATGGGTGGCTACACCTTC. Its translation is CASSLRGQGMGGYTF.

This clone was recorded only once. J is TRBJ2-6 and V is TRBV4-3; a possible D gene is TRBD1 (5 bases). The CDR3 has 17 residues. Germline V gene sequence: CDR1 LGHNA, CDR2 YSLEER. Trimming took 2 bases from V and 0 from J, leaving 11 bases between them. CDR3 loop: CASSQQGPHSGANVLTF. The CDR3, as DNA: TGCGCCAGCAGCCAACAGGGCCCCCACTCTGGGGCCAACGTCCTGACTTTC.

The DNA for the CDR3 is TGTGCCACCAGCAGAGTGAAGCCTCCAATATCCTACGAGCAGTACTTC. Its translation: CATSRVKPPISYEQYF. The J gene is TRBJ2-7, the V gene TRBV15; D call uncertain. V lost 1 base, J lost 1 base, and 14 bases lay in between. Germline V gene sequence: CDR1 LNHNV, CDR2 YYDKDF (reference sequence). The CDR3 covers 16 residues.

V gene TRBV10-3 combines with J gene TRBJ2-5; 9 bases align to TRBD1. Trimming at V came to 3 bases and at J to 1 base, leaving 3 bases not matched to a gene. The CDR3 is 15 amino acids. CDR1 and CDR2 from the germline V gene are ENHRY and SYGVKD. The CDR3 sequence is CAISDRTGAQETQYF. The CDR3 DNA reads as TGTGCCATCAGTGACCGGACAGGGGCCCAAGAGACCCAGTACTTC.

CDR3 sequence (DNA): TGTGCCAGCAGCCTGGGACAGGGGGCAATGAATGAGCAGTTCTTC. This gives the protein CASSLGQGAMNEQFF. The chain uses TRBV7-3 and TRBJ2-1, with 12 bases that match TRBD1. The germline V gene encodes CDR1 SGHTA and CDR2 FQGTGA. CDR3 length: 15 amino acids. V trimming: 5 bases; J trimming: 7 bases; junction bases outside the gene matches: 6.

This chain connects TRBV7-9 to TRBJ1-5; D not resolved. The CDR3 extends over 13 amino acids. Trimming took 1 base from V and 5 from J, leaving 6 bases between them. Looked up from germline, CDR1 is SEHNR and CDR2 is FQNEAQ (reference sequence). The CDR3: CASSLGSDQPQHF. The CDR3 region has the DNA TGTGCCAGCAGCTTAGGCAGTGATCAGCCCCAGCATTTT.

The CDR3 DNA sequence: TGTGCCAGCAGTTACAGGCAGGGGTATGGCTACACCTTC. It codes for CASSYRQGYGYTF. This sequence joins TRBV6-2 or TRBV6-3 and TRBJ1-2, with a possible D match to TRBD1 (6 bases). The length of the CDR3 is 13 residues. Germline CDR1 MNHEY, CDR2 SVGEGT. The V gene lost 2 bases and the J gene lost 5 bases, with 9 bases spanning the gap.

This clone was seen a single time. The chain carries TRBV5-8 and TRBJ2-1; 9 bases are a match to TRBD1. The V and J ends lost 3 bases and 5 bases, in that order; junction bases with no gene match: 9. The CDR3 sequence is 16 residues long. CDR1 is SGHTS, CDR2 YDEGEE, per germline. CDR3 nucleotide sequence: TGTGCCAGCAGCTACCTCCCGGGACAGGGAGACAATGAGCAGTTCTTC. As protein: CASSYLPGQGDNEQFF. The full variable domain, completed using reference TRBV5-8 and TRBJ2-1, is EAGVTQSPTHLIKTRGQQATLRCSPISGHTSVYWYQQALGLGLQFLLWYDEGEERNRGNFPPRFSGRQFPNYSSELNVNALELEDSALYLCASSYLPGQGDNEQFFGPGTRLTVL.

This chain links TRBV4-3 with TRBJ2-7; 8 bases are shared with TRBD2. V trimming: 0 bases; J trimming: 0 bases; junction bases outside the gene matches: 1. Germline CDR1 is LGHNA and CDR2 is YSLEER. This CDR3 comprises 15 residues. The CDR3 spells CASSQELADSYEQYF. The DNA of the CDR3 is TGCGCCAGCAGCCAAGAACTAGCGGACTCCTACGAGCAGTACTTC.

The chain couples TRBV6-1 to TRBJ1-3, with TRBD1 identical over 9 bases. This CDR3 has 18 amino acids. Germline V gives CDR1 MNHNS, CDR2 SASEGT. V was pared by 2 bases and J by 1 base, with 9 bases of the junction left unmatched. As DNA, the CDR3 is TGTGCCAGCAGTGAATTGGGGACAGGGTTCTCTTCTGGAAACACCATATATTTT. Its protein product is CASSELGTGFSSGNTIYF.

There are many counts of this clone. This sequence joins TRBV6-1 and TRBJ2-1; 7 nucleotides align to TRBD2. The V and J ends lost 0 bases and 4 bases, in that order; junction bases with no gene match: 0. Germline V gene lookup returns CDR1 MNHNS and CDR2 SASEGT. The CDR3 covers 14 residues. The DNA of the CDR3 is TGTGCCAGCAGTGAAGCGGGGGGGTACAATGAGCAGTTCTTC. Its protein product is CASSEAGGYNEQFF.

Comments on this clone: The sample has other DNA sequences that encode this CDR3 too. The chain recombines TRBV5-1 with TRBJ1-1; D perhaps matches TRBD1 (5 bases). In germline, CDR1 is SGHRS, CDR2 YFSETQ. Deletions cut 0 bases from V and 2 bases from J, with 8 bases between. The CDR3 spans 14 residues. CDR3 coding DNA: TGCGCCAGCAGCTTGGATACAGGTAACACTGAAGCTTTCTTT. Its protein is CASSLDTGNTEAFF.

This chain links TRBV28 with TRBJ1-2, with 9 bases matching TRBD1. This CDR3 has 15 amino acids. V was clipped by 7 bases and J by 4 bases; unmatched bases: 10. Germline CDR1 and CDR2: MDHEN and SYDVKM. Written as DNA, the CDR3 is TGTGCCAGCATCCAAACAGGACAGGGGACCTATGGCTACACCTTC. Translating it yields CASIQTGQGTYGYTF.

This sequence joins TRBV10-2 and TRBJ1-5; unclear D gene. The V gene lost 7 bases and the J gene lost 4 bases, with 11 bases spanning the gap. The CDR3 length is 13 residues. Germline V CDR1 and CDR2: WSHSY, SAAADI. The CDR3 DNA reads TGCGCCAGCAAAGCGGGATCGAATCAGCCCCAGCATTTT. Encoded protein: CASKAGSNQPQHF.

This chain connects TRBV6-5 to TRBJ1-2, with D possibly being TRBD1 (6 bases). V was trimmed by 4 bases and J by 13 bases, leaving 16 bases between them. The CDR3 totals 12 residues. Per germline, CDR1 MNHEY and CDR2 SVGAGI. The CDR3 is CASSSDRGAGTF. For the CDR3, the DNA is TGTGCCAGCAGTTCCGACCGGGGGGCGGGCACCTTC.

V gene TRBV9 combines with J gene TRBJ2-3; D not resolved. V was clipped by 0 bases and J by 2 bases, with 10 bases between them. Germline CDR1 is SGDLS and CDR2 is YYNGEE. This CDR3 spans 15 amino acids. CDR3 residues: CASSVELTPTDTQYF. The CDR3 DNA is TGTGCCAGCAGCGTAGAACTTACCCCCACAGATACGCAGTATTTT.